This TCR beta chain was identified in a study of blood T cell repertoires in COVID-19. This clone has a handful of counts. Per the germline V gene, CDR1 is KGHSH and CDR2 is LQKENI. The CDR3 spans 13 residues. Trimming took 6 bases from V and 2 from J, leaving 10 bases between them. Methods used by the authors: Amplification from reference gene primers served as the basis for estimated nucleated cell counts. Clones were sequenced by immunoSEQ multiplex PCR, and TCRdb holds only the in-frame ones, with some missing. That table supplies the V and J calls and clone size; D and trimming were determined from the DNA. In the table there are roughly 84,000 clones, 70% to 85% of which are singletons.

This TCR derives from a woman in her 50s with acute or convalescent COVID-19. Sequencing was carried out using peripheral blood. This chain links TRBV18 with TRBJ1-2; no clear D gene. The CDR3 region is CASSLQANYGYTF. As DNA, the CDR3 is TGTGCCAGCTCTCTGCAAGCGAACTATGGCTACACCTTC.